A single sample is the source of the 20 T cell receptor beta chains below, sequenced in a study of CD8 T cells in ankylosing spondylitis (dated by TCRdb to between 2016 and 2019). The library was produced with 5' RACE. For sequencing, an Illumina HiSeq 2500 was employed. TCRdb reworked the public reads: Q25 trimming with fastp, MiXCR clone assembly, productive beta chains retained. Each entry is one CDR3 protein sequence, shown with its most common DNA and genes. Present in this sample are some 180,000 distinct CDR3 sequences, about 20% of which were seen just once. The top ten hold approximately 4.3% of the sample. Specimen: blood, either unsorted or a sorted T cell fraction (not recorded which). The receptor set was obtained from a male donor aged 10 to 35 with ankylosing spondylitis or in good health (not recorded which). Donor details come from another sample of the same person, matched by shared clones.

This chain uses TRBV20-1 with TRBJ2-7; TRBD1 is a possible D gene (5 bases). Deletions cut 3 bases from V and 3 bases from J, with 21 bases between. The length of the CDR3 is 16 residues. CDR1 DFQATT and CDR2 SNEGSKA come from the germline V gene (reference sequence). The CDR3 bases are TGCAGTGCTAGCACAGACCACCTTCCAAGGGGCTACGAGCAGTACTTC. Its protein product is CSASTDHLPRGYEQYF.

In this sample, this clonotype turned up many times. The rearrangement links TRBV25-1 to TRBJ1-3; TRBD1 is a possible D gene (5 bases). V lost 2 bases and J 6 bases, leaving 11 bases between the germline ends. The CDR3 covers 14 residues. Per the germline V gene, CDR1 is MGHDK and CDR2 is SYGVNS. This CDR3 is CASSESARENTIYF. CDR3 in DNA: TGTGCCAGCAGTGAAAGCGCCAGGGAAAACACCATATATTTT.

This clonotype was seen many times. The genes are TRBV29-1 and TRBJ1-1, with D possibly being TRBD1 (6 bases). The CDR3 consists of 13 residues. Trimming removed 4 bases at V and 11 bases at J, with 20 bases between. The germline CDR1 and CDR2 sequences are SQVTM and ANQGSEA. The CDR3 DNA sequence: TGCAGCGTTGTGGACAGTAAAGTAAAGGGGGCTTTCTTT. Encoded protein: CSVVDSKVKGAFF.

This clonotype was observed many times. The rearrangement uses TRBV10-3 and TRBJ2-7; 7 bases line up with TRBD1. Unmatched junction bases numbered 12, after V lost 10 bases and J lost 6 bases. Germline CDR1 is ENHRY and CDR2 is SYGVKD. The CDR3 runs 13 residues. The CDR3 here is CATSPGTGVEQYF. CDR3 nucleotides: TGTGCCACTTCACCGGGAACAGGGGTCGAGCAGTACTTC.

Ten or more counts support this clonotype. The rearrangement uses TRBV7-8 and TRBJ2-2; D could derive from TRBD1 or TRBD2 (5 bases each). Looked up from germline, CDR1 is SGHVS and CDR2 is FQNEAQ. The CDR3 consists of 17 residues. V lost 8 bases and J lost 6, with 25 bases in between. Here the CDR3 DNA reads TGTGCCAGCCTTAGCCCCCGGGATCAAAGGGACGCCGGGGAGCTGTTTTTT. Translating it yields CASLSPRDQRDAGELFF.

In this sample, this clonotype turned up many times. The chain is built from TRBV5-5 and TRBJ2-7; no firm D call. Germline assignment: CDR1 SGHKS and CDR2 YYEKEE (reference sequence). Trimming removed 0 bases at V and 2 bases at J, with 6 bases between. The CDR3 has 13 amino acids. CDR3 protein: CASSLDSPYEQYV. The DNA of the CDR3 is TGTGCCAGCAGCTTGGACAGTCCCTACGAGCAGTACGTC.

This clonotype was picked up many times. The chain uses TRBV9 and TRBJ1-2; D ambiguous. V lost 0 bases and J 8 bases, leaving 8 bases between the germline ends. CDR1 and CDR2 (germline): SGDLS, YYNGEE. CDR3 length: 12 residues. The CDR3 is CASSVVSQGYTF. CDR3 coding DNA: TGTGCCAGCAGCGTAGTGAGCCAGGGCTACACCTTC.

In its sample, this clonotype was seen many times. V is TRBV12-3 or TRBV12-4 and J is TRBJ2-1; D might be TRBD2 (5 bases). Trimming took off 1 base at V and 9 bases at J, with 13 bases between the two ends. CDR3 size: 14 residues. The CDR3 is CASSLVGRGLEQFF. CDR3 DNA sequence: TGTGCCAGCAGTTTAGTGGGCAGAGGGCTTGAGCAGTTCTTC.

Details on this clonotype: Possible read error: a much larger clone is one base away. J is TRBJ2-5 and V is TRBV7-8; TRBD2 agrees at 14 bases. This CDR3 region has 16 residues. Germline CDR1 is SGHVS and CDR2 is FQNEAQ. CDR3 bases: TGTGCCTGCAGCCCGACTAGCGGGAGGGCAAGGGAGACCCAGTACTTC. Translation: CACSPTSGRARETQYF.

The rearrangement links TRBV24-1 to TRBJ2-1; D remains ambiguous. This CDR3 is 13 amino acids long. Germline CDR1 reads KGHDR; CDR2 reads SFDVKD. V was shortened by 9 bases and J by 12 bases, with 20 bases between the two germline ends. This chain's CDR3 is CATEASPPVRQFF. In DNA form, the CDR3 reads TGTGCCACCGAAGCCAGTCCCCCGGTGAGGCAGTTCTTC.

Ten or more counts support this clonotype. The chain is built from TRBV10-3 and TRBJ2-2; unclear D gene. CDR1 and CDR2 (germline): ENHRY, SYGVKD. The CDR3 covers 15 residues. V dropped 5 bases and J dropped 5 bases, with 15 bases sitting between them. The CDR3 bases are TGTGCCATCAGTTACGACTCCGTGGGGACCGGGGAGCTGTTTTTT. Its translation: CAISYDSVGTGELFF.

In this sample, this clonotype turned up many times. The chain recombines TRBV24-1 with TRBJ2-5; 9 bases agree with TRBD1. The trim removed 4 bases at V and 5 bases at J, leaving 10 bases unmatched. This CDR3 has 16 amino acids. CDR1 KGHDR and CDR2 SFDVKD come from the germline V gene. CDR3 nucleotides: TGTGCCACCAGTGACATATCCGGGACAGGGTCCGAGACCCAGTACTTC. Translated, it gives CATSDISGTGSETQYF.

The chain is built from TRBV20-1 and TRBJ2-1; 7 bases line up with TRBD2. V shed 6 bases, J shed 10 bases, and the junction held 6 bases outside the gene matches. Germline V gene lookup returns CDR1 DFQATT and CDR2 SNEGSKA (reference sequence). The CDR3 is 11 amino acids. This CDR3 reads CSAEREGEQFF. In DNA, the CDR3 is TGCAGTGCCGAGAGGGAGGGAGAGCAGTTCTTC.

The table lists this clonotype with many counts. V gene TRBV5-1 combines with J gene TRBJ2-3, with 7 bases matching TRBD2. Germline-derived CDR1 and CDR2 are SGHRS and YFSETQ. The CDR3 loop spans 16 amino acids. V gave up 4 bases and J gave up 3 bases; unmatched junction bases: 11. The CDR3 DNA reads as TGCGCCAGCAGCCCATATCTAGCGGTGAAAACAGATACGCAGTATTTT. Amino acid sequence: CASSPYLAVKTDTQYF.

This clonotype has just a few counts. J is TRBJ2-3 and V is TRBV2, with D uncertain. V was cut by 8 bases and J by 1 base, with 10 bases left in between. The CDR3 has 13 amino acids. Germline V gene sequence: CDR1 SNHLY, CDR2 FYNNEI. The CDR3 protein is CASRDGGTDTQYF. CDR3 coding DNA: TGTGCCAGCCGCGACGGTGGCACAGATACGCAGTATTTT.

This clonotype appeared many times. V and J are TRBV15 and TRBJ2-5; D is ambiguous. CDR3 length equals 14 residues. Trimming removed 1 base at V and 1 base at J, with 7 bases between. Germline V gene lookup returns CDR1 LNHNV and CDR2 YYDKDF (reference sequence). The CDR3 is CATSRASGQETQYF. For the CDR3, the DNA is TGTGCCACCAGCAGAGCTTCGGGCCAAGAGACCCAGTACTTC.

There are many counts of this clonotype. This chain uses TRBV4-3 with TRBJ2-1; 7 nucleotides agree with TRBD2. The CDR3 totals 18 residues. The ends lost 0 bases at V and 6 bases at J; junction bases unmatched: 14. Germline V gene lookup returns CDR1 LGHNA and CDR2 YSLEER. The CDR3 region has the DNA TGCGCCAGCAGCCAAGATATGGCTAGCGGAGCTGTAATCAATGAGCAGTTCTTC. It encodes CASSQDMASGAVINEQFF.

This clonotype was recorded many times. The chain joins TRBV5-1 to TRBJ2-3; 7 positions match TRBD2. The CDR3 length is 16 residues. The germline gives CDR1 SGHRS, CDR2 YFSETQ. V was clipped by 5 bases and J by 0 bases; unmatched bases: 9. The CDR3 loop is CASRPSSGVSTDTQYF. The CDR3 DNA reads TGCGCCAGCAGGCCTTCTAGCGGAGTAAGCACAGATACGCAGTATTTT. The whole variable domain, filled in from reference TRBV5-1 and TRBJ2-3, reads KAGVTQTPRYLIKTRGQQVTLSCSPISGHRSVSWYQQTPGQGLQFLFEYFSETQRNKGNFPGRFSGRQFSNSRSEMNVSTLELGDSALYLCASRPSSGVSTDTQYFGPGTRLTVL.

This clonotype was detected ten times or more. J is TRBJ2-7 and V is TRBV4-3; D might be TRBD2 (6 bases). Germline V gene data show CDR1 as LGHNA and CDR2 as YSLEER. CDR3 length: 15 amino acids. Trimming removed 1 base from V and 6 bases from J, with 16 bases in between. CDR3 protein: CASSQASGTSFEQYF. The CDR3 region has the DNA TGCGCCAGCAGCCAAGCCTCCGGGACTTCTTTCGAGCAGTACTTC.

This clonotype was counted ten times or more. This chain connects TRBV20-1 to TRBJ2-1, with a weak D call TRBD2 (6 bases). The germline CDR1 and CDR2 sequences are DFQATT and SNEGSKA (reference sequence). This CDR3 region has 15 residues. V was shortened by 5 bases and J by 5 bases, with 19 bases between the two germline ends. CDR3 DNA sequence: TGCAGTGCTCGGAATCCGGAGGGAATTGACAATGAGCAGTTCTTC. It yields the protein CSARNPEGIDNEQFF.